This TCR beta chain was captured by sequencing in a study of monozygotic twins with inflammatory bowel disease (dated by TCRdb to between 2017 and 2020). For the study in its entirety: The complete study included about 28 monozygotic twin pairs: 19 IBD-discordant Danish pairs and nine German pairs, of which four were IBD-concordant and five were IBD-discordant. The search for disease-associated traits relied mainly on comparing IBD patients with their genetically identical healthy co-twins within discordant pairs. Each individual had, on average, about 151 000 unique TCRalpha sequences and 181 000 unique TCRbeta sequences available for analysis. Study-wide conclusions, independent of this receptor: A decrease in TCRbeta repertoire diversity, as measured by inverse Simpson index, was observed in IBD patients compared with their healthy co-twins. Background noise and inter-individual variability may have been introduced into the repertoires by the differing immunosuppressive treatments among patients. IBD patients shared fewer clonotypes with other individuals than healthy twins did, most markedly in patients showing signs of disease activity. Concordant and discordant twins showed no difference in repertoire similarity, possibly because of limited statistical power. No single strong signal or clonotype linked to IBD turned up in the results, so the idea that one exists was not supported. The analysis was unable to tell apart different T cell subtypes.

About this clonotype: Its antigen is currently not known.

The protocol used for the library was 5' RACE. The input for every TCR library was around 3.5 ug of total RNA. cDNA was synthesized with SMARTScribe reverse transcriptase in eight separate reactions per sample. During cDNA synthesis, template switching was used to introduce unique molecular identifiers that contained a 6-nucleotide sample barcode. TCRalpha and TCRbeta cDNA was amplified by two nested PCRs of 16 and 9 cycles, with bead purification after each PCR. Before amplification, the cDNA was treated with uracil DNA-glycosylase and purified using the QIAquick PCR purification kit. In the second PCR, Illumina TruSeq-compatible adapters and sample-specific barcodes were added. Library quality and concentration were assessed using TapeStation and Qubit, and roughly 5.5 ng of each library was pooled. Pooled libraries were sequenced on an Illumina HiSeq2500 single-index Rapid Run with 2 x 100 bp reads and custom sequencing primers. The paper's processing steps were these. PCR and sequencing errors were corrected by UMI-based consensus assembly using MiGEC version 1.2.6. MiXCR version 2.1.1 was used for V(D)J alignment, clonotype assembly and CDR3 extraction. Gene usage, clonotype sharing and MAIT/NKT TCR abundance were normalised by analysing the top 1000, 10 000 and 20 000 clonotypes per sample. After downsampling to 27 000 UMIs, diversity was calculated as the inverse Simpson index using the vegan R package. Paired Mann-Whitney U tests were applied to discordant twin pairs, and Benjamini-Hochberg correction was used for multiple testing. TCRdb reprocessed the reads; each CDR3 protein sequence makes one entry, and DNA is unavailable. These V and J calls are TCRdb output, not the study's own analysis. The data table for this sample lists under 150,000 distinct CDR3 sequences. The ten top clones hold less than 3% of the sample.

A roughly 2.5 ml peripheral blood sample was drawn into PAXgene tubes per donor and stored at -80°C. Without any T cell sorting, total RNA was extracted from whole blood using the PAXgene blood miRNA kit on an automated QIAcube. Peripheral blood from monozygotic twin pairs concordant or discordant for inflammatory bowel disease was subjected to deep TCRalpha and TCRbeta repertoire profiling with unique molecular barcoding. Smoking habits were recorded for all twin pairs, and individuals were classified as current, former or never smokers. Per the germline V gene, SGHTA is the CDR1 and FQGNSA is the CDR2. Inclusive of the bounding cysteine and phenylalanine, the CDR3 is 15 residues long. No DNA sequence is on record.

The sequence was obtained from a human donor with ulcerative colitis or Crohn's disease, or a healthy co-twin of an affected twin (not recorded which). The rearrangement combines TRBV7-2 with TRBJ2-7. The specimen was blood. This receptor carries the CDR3 CASSLGVIAGDIQYF.